These T cell receptor beta chains were read from a single sample in a study of cytomegalovirus exposure and HLA in healthy donors. Sequenced by immunoSEQ multiplex PCR; TCRdb stores in-frame clones only, minus some. Here the sample spans roughly 170,000 clones, more than 65% being singletons. The specimen sequenced was PBMCs. The receptors were sampled from a girl aged 2 to 10 in good health and CMV-seropositive. Both conserved end residues are trimmed from each CDR3.

j_call	v_call	cdr3_aa
TRBJ2-1	TRBV28	ASSPQGVYNEQF
TRBJ1-1	TRBV30	AWISAGIPQAF
TRBJ1-5	TRBV5-6	ASSLGQGSNQPQH
TRBJ2-1	TRBV9	ASSPRGTNNEQF
TRBJ2-7	TRBV4-1	ASSQDQREWCEQY
TRBJ1-2	TRBV2	ASLYTNSRGYT
TRBJ2-3	TRBV25-1	ASSEFAGTGGDTQY
TRBJ1-3	TRBV5-5	ASSDTGVPSGNTIY
TRBJ2-6	TRBV28	ASSPPGGAGANVLT
TRBJ1-1	TRBV28	ASSFPTPEAF
TRBJ2-2	TRBV5-1	ASFPQGHPGELF
TRBJ1-3	TRBV2	AKRDLARTIY
TRBJ2-7	TRBV6-1	ASSVNRGGYEQY
TRBJ2-1	TRBV12-5	ASGSGDYTGTEQF
TRBJ1-3	TRBV6-5	ASSLDRETGNTIY
TRBJ1-4	TRBV30	AWTKIQGFKEKLF
TRBJ2-5	TRBV13	ASSLVLAGDIETQY
TRBJ2-7	TRBV30	AWELGGINEQY
TRBJ2-1	TRBV19	ASSNGQGKGYEQF
TRBJ2-1	TRBV10-2	ASSESTGQPNEQF
TRBJ2-4	TRBV4-1	ASSQAPPRGLAKNIQY
TRBJ2-7	TRBV6-4	ASSDKGTSGIYEQY
TRBJ1-5	TRBV5-1	ASSLDGRAQPQH
TRBJ2-3	TRBV6-5	ASSYSRTALTDTQY
TRBJ2-7	TRBV27	ASSLTGQVGPPGQY
TRBJ1-1	TRBV5-1	ASSLDLTGGPEAF
TRBJ1-2	TRBV5-6	ASSLVVRGPGYT
TRBJ1-1	TRBV11-3	ASSLNRDMNTEAF
TRBJ2-7	TRBV5-1	ASSLLEGEQY
TRBJ1-1	TRBV25-1	ASSVAPHEGAF
TRBJ1-2	TRBV6-5	ASSYSSGALNYGYT
TRBJ2-3	TRBV5-1	ASSPRTSGRTDTQY
TRBJ2-1	TRBV29-1	SVDLLTSLNEQF
TRBJ1-4	TRBV7-6	ASSSLAAATNEKLF
TRBJ2-5	TRBV7-7	ASSLAGGGEQY
TRBJ1-2	TRBV4-1	ASSQWTGDGYT
TRBJ1-2	TRBV10-3	AIRVGDRGRRYGYT
TRBJ2-1	TRBV19	ASSIANEQF
TRBJ2-1	TRBV18	ASSQATGVSGFNEQF
TRBJ2-1	TRBV9	ASSGPLATPNNEQF
TRBJ2-7	TRBV6-5	ASNNPGQGYEQY
TRBJ1-6	TRBV5-4	ASSFAGGITPQNSPLH
TRBJ1-2	TRBV19	ASMAGWSGYT
TRBJ1-5	TRBV4-1	ASSTGGGRQPQH
TRBJ1-2	TRBV1	TSSQDRQRRHGYT